Below, one TCR beta chain is given with its context. Its antigen remains unidentified. Trimming pared 8 bases from V and 0 bases from J, leaving 11 bases between. This CDR3 contains 15 residues. Germline assignment: CDR1 SGHVS and CDR2 FQNEAQ. The sample comes from a study of T cell repertoires in cytomegalovirus infection. Study-level results: Summed frequency of public TCR beta families distinguished CMV carriers with the relevant HLA. In two of eight donors, the top clonotype was HLA-C-restricted CMV-specific.

Via MiXCR, TCRdb re-called the reads, giving one row per CDR3 protein. The data contain roughly 150,000 distinct CDR3 sequences, 15% to 20% of them singletons. The clonotype was recovered from a human donor in good health (CMV status not recorded). Some clones in this sample may be carry-over from other donors' samples. Sequencing used CD8+ T cells from PBMCs. The chain uses TRBV7-8 and TRBJ2-6; D is unresolved. The CDR3 loop is CASVLTRSGANVLTF. The CDR3 DNA reads TGTGCCAGCGTCTTAACCCGCTCTGGGGCCAACGTCCTGACTTTC.